This entry is about one T cell receptor (beta chain). Its antigen is undetermined. Germline assignment: CDR1 MDHEN and CDR2 SYDVKM. The CDR3 consists of 15 residues. V gave up 6 bases and J gave up 2 bases, with 14 bases separating them. The sample originates from a study of OX40 agonist ivuxolimab in advanced cancers. Study details: Aged roughly 23 to 90 with a mean of roughly 65 years, they were more than 80% male. Notes on the study in general: Within 6 weeks, CD4+ and CD8+ blood T cells expanded clonally at 0.1 to 3.0 mg/kg. Among T cells, CD8+ cells averaged more expanded clones than CD4+ cells.

Assay used: immunoSEQ multiplex PCR; TCRdb lists only in-frame clones, some missing. The table has about 84,000 clones, 94% seen once. This TCR derives from an adult with an advanced solid tumor such as melanoma, head and neck, liver or kidney cancer. This material consisted of CD4+ or CD8+ T cells sorted from blood, taken in a trial of the OX40 agonist ivuxolimab. The chain uses TRBV28 and TRBJ2-1; D possibly corresponds to TRBD1 (5 bases). The CDR3: CASRPLRVTYNEQFF. In nucleotides, the CDR3 is TGTGCCAGCAGACCCCTCAGGGTTACCTACAATGAGCAGTTCTTC.